A single sample gave rise to the 8 T cell receptor beta chains below, sequenced in a study of blood T cell repertoires in COVID-19 (TCRdb year 2020). Libraries were built with the immunoSEQ multiplex PCR assay. TCRdb mirrors the immuneACCESS table, restricted to in-frame sequences. Some clones are absent from its copies; in checked studies, under half trace to an unresolved V gene, and the reason for the others is unknown. Here the sample has approximately 400,000 clones; approximately 90% occur a single time. The top ten clones comprise 0.9% to 1.5% of the sample. The specimen sequenced was PBMCs or T cells enriched from blood (not recorded which). The source of these receptors is a woman between 18 and 30 years old who had recovered from COVID-19.

The gene calls are TRBV24-1 and TRBJ2-7; D possibly corresponds to TRBD2 (5 bases). V was clipped by 3 bases and J by 7 bases, with 12 bases between them. Germline CDR1 reads KGHDR; CDR2 reads SFDVKD. The CDR3 contains 13 residues. CDR3 sequence: CATSDALRREQYF. The CDR3, as DNA: TGTGCCACCAGTGATGCCTTAAGGAGGGAGCAGTACTTC.

The chain joins TRBV30 to TRBJ2-5; possible D gene TRBD2, 5 bases. Germline loops: CDR1 GTSNPN, CDR2 SVGIG (reference sequence). V was pared by 5 bases and J by 7 bases, with 20 bases between. This CDR3 comprises 14 residues. CDR3 coding DNA: TGTGCCTGGGCCATCGGGATTCCCGGAGTGACCCAGTACTTC. This sequence encodes CAWAIGIPGVTQYF.

The chain links TRBV9 to TRBJ1-1; D remains ambiguous. The germline V gene has CDR1 SGDLS and CDR2 YYNGEE. V dropped 5 bases and J dropped 0 bases, with 8 bases sitting between them. The CDR3 is 13 amino acids. The CDR3 loop reads CASSTGLNTEAFF. The CDR3 coding sequence is TGTGCCAGCAGTACCGGGTTGAACACTGAAGCTTTCTTT.

The chain combines TRBV12-5 with TRBJ2-1, with D possibly being TRBD2 (7 bases). Germline assignment: CDR1 LGHNT and CDR2 FRNRAP. Deletions cut 3 bases from V and 8 bases from J, with 17 bases between. The CDR3 has 15 residues. CDR3 sequence: CASGFTGGSRDEQFF. The DNA for the CDR3 is TGTGCTAGTGGTTTCACGGGGGGCTCTAGGGATGAGCAGTTCTTC.

The chain has TRBV5-1 and TRBJ2-7; 7 bases are shared with TRBD2. Unmatched junction bases numbered 12, after V lost 0 bases and J lost 3 bases. The CDR3 totals 17 residues. CDR1 is SGHRS, CDR2 YFSETQ, per germline. The CDR3 spells CASSLATGGTLFYEQYF. The CDR3 region has the DNA TGCGCCAGCAGCTTGGCCACGGGGGGTACTTTATTCTACGAGCAGTACTTC. The entire variable domain, with the rest obtained from reference TRBV5-1 and TRBJ2-7, is as follows: KAGVTQTPRYLIKTRGQQVTLSCSPISGHRSVSWYQQTPGQGLQFLFEYFSETQRNKGNFPGRFSGRQFSNSRSEMNVSTLELGDSALYLCASSLATGGTLFYEQYFGPGTRLTVT.

The chain combines TRBV20-1 with TRBJ2-7; 9 nucleotides match TRBD1. V lost 3 bases and J lost 5; bases outside the gene matches: 8. The length of the CDR3 is 14 residues. CDR1 is DFQATT and CDR2 is SNEGSKA in the germline V gene (reference sequence). The CDR3 sequence: CSASHGQGSHEQYF. The CDR3 DNA follows: TGCAGTGCTAGTCACGGACAGGGGTCCCACGAGCAGTACTTC.

This rearrangement joins TRBV5-4 to TRBJ2-7; 8 positions agree with TRBD2. V lost 4 bases and J lost 5; bases outside the gene matches: 8. The CDR3 runs 14 residues. Germline-derived CDR1 and CDR2 are SGHNT and YYREEE (reference sequence). The CDR3 DNA follows: TGTGCCAGCAGCGGAGCGGGGGATCTCCACGAGCAGTACTTC. Its protein is CASSGAGDLHEQYF.

The chain uses TRBV6-1 and TRBJ2-5, with TRBD2 matching over 11 bases. CDR1 and CDR2 from the germline V gene are MNHNS and SASEGT. The CDR3 extends over 17 amino acids. Trimming removed 1 base from V and 7 bases from J; junction bases left unmatched: 11. As DNA, the CDR3 is TGTGCCAGCAGTGAAGGGCGTAGCGGGGGGGCTAGGGTGACCCAGTACTTC. It codes for CASSEGRSGGARVTQYF.